The present T cell receptor delta chain was sequenced within a study of γδ T cells in repeated Plasmodium falciparum infection (dated by TCRdb to the early 2020s). Turning to the overall study: The natural-infection arm enrolled Malian children exposed to intense seasonal malaria transmission, compared against age and gender matched Australian children. A few malaria-naive U.S. adults underwent four controlled human malaria infections by bites from P. falciparum NF54-infected Anopheles stephensi mosquitoes over about 640 days. Samples from controlled-infection subjects were taken at baseline, just before selected infections, and 21 days after each infection. The gammadelta TCR repertoires from Mali were analysed in two ways: cross-sectionally during periods with no transmission, and longitudinally across episodes of acute febrile malaria. Using both natural infection in Mali and controlled human malaria infection, the study looked at the way repeated Plasmodium falciparum infection shapes the human gammadelta T cell repertoire. What the study reported, not specific to this receptor: Vgamma9/Vdelta2+ TCR repertoires showed a highly stable polyclonal repertoire over time and infection, with many inter-individual overlapping TCRgamma sequences. The Malian cohort was drawn from a small rural village made up mostly of one ethnic group, which limits generalizability. Because the controlled-infection cohort was small, analysis of inter-individual variability in gammadelta T cell responses was limited. Compared with the repertoires of Australian children, the Vdelta2-negative gammadelta TCR repertoires of Malian children appeared more clonally expanded, less diverse and less shared. Repeated controlled infections appeared to drive waves of new clonotype selection in Vdelta2-negative, largely Vdelta1+, gammadelta TCR repertoires.

The germline V gene gives CDR1 as TSWWSYY and CDR2 as QGS. The CDR3 measures 20 amino acids from cysteine to phenylalanine. Only the CDR3 portion is preserved as DNA: 60 bases, with reading frame beginning at the first base. Here V drops 3 bases and J drops 3 bases, and the junction holds 19 bases not matched to any gene. For bulk TCR repertoire analysis, Vgamma9/Vdelta2+ and Vdelta2-negative gammadelta T cell populations were flow-sorted out of peripheral blood mononuclear cells. Library preparation used multiplex PCR. The instrument given in TCRdb is Illumina MiSeq. Both TCR gamma (TRG) and TCR delta (TRD) chains were sequenced from each sorted gammadelta T cell sample. Turning to the authors' computational methods: Clonotype tree plots, accumulated frequency of the top 20 clonotypes, diversity index (DI) and D75 metrics were included in the repertoire analyses. TCRdb called clones from the public reads with CATT, and repeated DNA sequences were later combined into one row. TCRdb assigned the V and J calls; the authors' analysis was not used. In this sample the table shows 90,000 or so delta-chain clones, less than 1% of which occur a single time. The ten largest clonotypes hold just under 10% of the sample.

As concerns this clone: Its antigen is unknown. Nothing much larger sits one base from this clone, and base qualities are not available.

The source of this sequence is a pool of human donors (malaria-infected and uninfected, not separated). Sequenced: gamma-delta T cells from blood. The chain employs TRDV1 and TRDJ1; the junction holds 10 bases that match TRDD3. As TCRdb names no J gene, one was assigned here on the basis of a DNA match to germline. The CDR3: CALGDSYWGIPPPGPDKLIF. The bases are TGTGCTCTTGGGGATTCGTACTGGGGGATCCCTCCTCCTGGCCCCGATAAACTCATCTTT.